This entry lists 8 T cell receptor beta chains sequenced from one sample in a study of cytomegalovirus exposure and HLA in healthy donors. PCR was performed using 60 Vbeta and 13 Jbeta primers. Produced via immunoSEQ multiplex PCR; TCRdb's table is partial and in-frame only. The sample comprises about 120,000 clones, about four fifths of which are singletons, and around 1.7% rests with the top ten. Sequenced input: PBMCs. The receptors here all came from a woman under 30 in good health and CMV-seronegative.

The chain couples TRBV6-1 to TRBJ1-2; D gene uncertain. The CDR3 has 14 residues. Germline V CDR1 and CDR2: MNHNS, SASEGT. Between the trimmed V and J ends, which lost 3 bases and 1 base, there was a span of 9 bases. In DNA form, the CDR3 reads TGTGCCAGCAGTGACCTGGGGAGTAACTATGGCTACACCTTC. It is translated as CASSDLGSNYGYTF.

The rearrangement joins TRBV6-1 to TRBJ1-2; 8 positions match TRBD1. The CDR3 is 15 residues long. J was trimmed by 2 bases and V by 6 bases; bases with no gene match: 8. Per the germline V gene, CDR1 is MNHNS and CDR2 is SASEGT. CDR3 coding DNA: TGTGCCAGCAGCGTTCAGGGGGCGGCCAACTATGGCTACACCTTC. Amino acids: CASSVQGAANYGYTF.

The chain has TRBV25-1 and TRBJ1-2, with D possibly matching TRBD1 (5 bases). The V gene's germline CDR1 is MGHDK and CDR2 SYGVNS. V was shortened by 7 bases and J by 7 bases, with 16 bases between the two germline ends. The CDR3 totals 13 residues. Written as DNA, the CDR3 is TGTGCCAGCACCAACTGGAGGGGAACTGGCTACACCTTC. It is translated as CASTNWRGTGYTF.

This chain connects TRBV15 to TRBJ1-4; D not certain. V was cut by 1 base and J by 4 bases, with 10 bases left in between. The CDR3 loop spans 15 amino acids. Germline V gene lookup returns CDR1 LNHNV and CDR2 YYDKDF (reference sequence). CDR3 region: CATSRGGIGNEKLFF. CDR3 nucleotide sequence: TGTGCCACCAGCAGAGGAGGGATCGGTAATGAAAAACTGTTTTTT.

This sequence joins TRBV7-2 and TRBJ2-1, with TRBD2 identical over 7 bases. CDR3 length: 14 residues. The trim removed 2 bases at V and 5 bases at J, leaving 3 bases unmatched. The germline gives CDR1 SGHTA, CDR2 FQGNSA. The CDR3 DNA follows: TGTGCCAGCAGCTTAAATCGGGGGGACAATGAGCAGTTCTTC. This translates into CASSLNRGDNEQFF.

The chain carries TRBV10-3 and TRBJ1-2, with D possibly TRBD1 on 5 matching bases. Trimming cost V 0 bases and J 8 bases, with 16 bases left between them. Germline loops: CDR1 ENHRY, CDR2 SYGVKD. This CDR3 region has 15 residues. The CDR3 sequence: CAISESMGRALGYTF. The DNA for the CDR3 is TGTGCCATCAGTGAGTCTATGGGCAGGGCATTGGGCTACACCTTC.

This clone showed up just a few times. The J gene is TRBJ1-1, the V gene TRBV5-4; the match to TRBD1 covers 10 bases. Per germline, CDR1 SGHNT and CDR2 YYREEE (reference sequence). V gave up 4 bases and J gave up 4 bases; unmatched junction bases: 10. This CDR3 region has 16 residues. DNA of the CDR3: TGTGCCAGCAGCCCCCGGGGGACAGGGGTAGGCACTGAAGCTTTCTTT. Its protein product is CASSPRGTGVGTEAFF.

V and J are TRBV6-5 and TRBJ1-1; D gene unclear. The CDR3 is 13 amino acids. The V gene lost 7 bases and the J gene lost 1 base, with 10 bases spanning the gap. Per germline, CDR1 MNHEY and CDR2 SVGAGI. The CDR3 DNA sequence: TGTGCCAGCAATTGGGAGCGGAACACTGAAGCTTTCTTT. This gives the protein CASNWERNTEAFF.